One sample yielded the 20 T cell receptor beta chains listed below, sequenced in a study of shared clonotypes between healthy human individuals. Some clones are missing from TCRdb's copy, which holds only in-frame ones; the method was immunoSEQ multiplex PCR. The data show 950,000 to 1,100,000 clones, 70% to 80% seen once. The specimen was memory CD4+ T cells from PBMCs. Subset here: CD45RA-negative fraction. The source is a man between 18 and 29 years old in good health. Some clones in this sample may be carry-over from other donors' samples.

The rearrangement joins TRBV7-9 to TRBJ2-5; D not certain. The CDR3 length is 14 residues. Germline values: CDR1 SEHNR, CDR2 FQNEAQ (reference sequence). Trimming pared 5 bases from V and 5 bases from J, leaving 15 bases between. CDR3 sequence reads: CASSQREGAETQYF. For the CDR3, the DNA is TGTGCCAGCAGCCAACGTGAAGGCGCCGAGACCCAGTACTTC.

Remarks on this clone: This may come from a read error, since a much larger clone is one base off. This rearrangement joins TRBV9 to TRBJ1-4, with unresolved D. CDR1 and CDR2 (germline): SGDLS, YYNGEE. This CDR3 comprises 15 residues. V lost 0 bases to trimming and J lost 7 bases, with 13 bases between them. The CDR3 here is CASSVDNGGTEKLFF. CDR3 nucleotides: TGTGCCAGCAGCGTAGACAACGGCGGTACTGAAAAACTGTTTTTT.

This clone was detected a few times. This sample also contains other DNA sequences that code for the same CDR3. The chain recombines TRBV7-2 with TRBJ2-3, with D unresolved. CDR1 SGHTA and CDR2 FQGNSA come from the germline V gene. The CDR3 spans 15 residues. The germline V and J ends were trimmed by 0 bases and 0 bases, with 7 bases remaining between them. Here the CDR3 DNA reads TGTGCCAGCAGCTTAGCCCCCGGGAGCACAGATACGCAGTATTTT. The encoded protein is CASSLAPGSTDTQYF.

The rearrangement uses TRBV19 and TRBJ1-1; a weak D match, TRBD1 (5 bases). The germline gives CDR1 LNHDA, CDR2 SQIVND (reference sequence). V lost 5 bases and J lost 2, with 9 bases in between. The CDR3 contains 13 residues. CDR3 region: CASSWGFNTEAFF. In DNA form, the CDR3 reads TGTGCCAGTAGTTGGGGGTTTAACACTGAAGCTTTCTTT. Full variable domain (missing parts from reference TRBV19 and TRBJ1-1): DGGITQSPKYLFRKEGQNVTLSCEQNLNHDAMYWYRQDPGQGLRLIYYSQIVNDFQKGDIAEGYSVSREKKESFPLTVTSAQKNPTAFYLCASSWGFNTEAFFGQGTRLTVV.

This chain joins TRBV19 and TRBJ1-1, with TRBD1 identical over 7 bases. The trim removed 6 bases at V and 0 bases at J, leaving 4 bases unmatched. The CDR3 covers 14 residues. Looked up from germline, CDR1 is LNHDA and CDR2 is SQIVND (reference sequence). CDR3 loop: CASRGQSMNTEAFF. The DNA for the CDR3 is TGTGCCAGTAGGGGACAGTCGATGAACACTGAAGCTTTCTTT.

The genes are TRBV7-2 and TRBJ2-7; 9 bases agree with TRBD1. The V gene end was trimmed by 5 bases and the J gene end by 5 bases; junction bases not matched to a gene: 10. Germline V gene sequence: CDR1 SGHTA, CDR2 FQGNSA. The CDR3 loop spans 15 amino acids. The CDR3 region is CASSARPGQGHEQYF. Here the CDR3 DNA reads TGTGCCAGCAGCGCACGGCCGGGACAGGGCCACGAGCAGTACTTC.

On this clone itself: A much bigger clone sits one base away, suggesting this may be a read error. Additional DNA sequences in this sample encode the identical CDR3. The chain carries TRBV5-4 and TRBJ2-3, with TRBD2 as a possible D gene (5 bases). Trimming took off 2 bases at V and 2 bases at J, with 6 bases between the two ends. From germline, CDR1 is SGHNT and CDR2 YYREEE (reference sequence). The CDR3 length is 13 residues. This CDR3 reads CASSFRDTDTQYF. CDR3 sequence (DNA): TGTGCCAGCAGCTTCCGGGACACAGATACGCAGTATTTT.

The chain joins TRBV28 to TRBJ2-1, with TRBD2 matching 13 bases. The CDR3 loop spans 15 amino acids. V lost 5 bases, J lost 5 bases, and 3 bases stayed unmatched. Germline CDR1 MDHEN, CDR2 SYDVKM. The CDR3 DNA is TGTGCCAGCAGTCCCGGACTAGCGGGAGACAATGAGCAGTTCTTC. Residues: CASSPGLAGDNEQFF.

This rearrangement joins TRBV2 to TRBJ2-5, with D possibly TRBD2 on 5 matching bases. Germline CDR1 reads SNHLY; CDR2 reads FYNNEI. The CDR3 loop spans 13 amino acids. The germline V and J ends were trimmed by 7 bases and 1 base, with 10 bases remaining between them. In DNA form, the CDR3 reads TGTGCCAGCACCCCGGGGATCCAAGAGACCCAGTACTTC. Protein: CASTPGIQETQYF.

The rearrangement uses TRBV25-1 and TRBJ2-5; a possible D gene is TRBD1 (5 bases). Trimming took 8 bases from V and 5 from J, leaving 21 bases between them. This CDR3 is built from 15 residues. CDR1 MGHDK and CDR2 SYGVNS come from the germline V gene. The CDR3 spells CASSIGAVIFETQYF. In nucleotides, the CDR3 is TGTGCCAGCTCCATTGGGGCCGTTATCTTCGAGACCCAGTACTTC.

This clone was recorded only once. The V and J genes are TRBV4-2 and TRBJ2-5, with D unresolved. V lost 1 base to trimming and J lost 0 bases, with 6 bases between them. This CDR3 has 14 amino acids. Germline values: CDR1 LGHNA, CDR2 YNFKEQ. The CDR3 sequence is CASSQGPNQETQYF. The CDR3 DNA reads TGTGCCAGCAGCCAAGGGCCCAACCAAGAGACCCAGTACTTC.

This chain connects TRBV18 to TRBJ2-1; 13 bases agree with TRBD2. The CDR3 has 16 residues. Trimming cost V 2 bases and J 10 bases; bases outside gene matches: 8. CDR1 KGHSH and CDR2 LQKENI come from the germline V gene. The CDR3 DNA is TGTGCCAGCTCACCAAGCGGACTAGCGGGAGTAGGAGAGCAGTTCTTC. Protein: CASSPSGLAGVGEQFF.

To note about this clone: This same CDR3 is encoded by further DNA sequences in the sample. This sequence joins TRBV28 and TRBJ1-5; no clear D. This CDR3 is 12 amino acids long. V lost 2 bases and J 5 bases, leaving 4 bases between the germline ends. CDR1 is MDHEN, CDR2 SYDVKM, per germline. In DNA form, the CDR3 reads TGTGCCAGCAGTTTACTCTATCAGCCCCAGCATTTT. Protein: CASSLLYQPQHF. Using reference TRBV28 and TRBJ1-5 for the parts outside the CDR3, the full variable domain is DVKVTQSSRYLVKRTGEKVFLECVQDMDHENMFWYRQDPGLGLRLIYFSYDVKMKEKGDIPEGYSVSREKKERFSLILESASTNQTSMYLCASSLLYQPQHFGDGTRLSIL.

This chain joins TRBV5-1 and TRBJ1-4, with D perhaps matching TRBD1 (6 bases). From germline, CDR1 is SGHRS and CDR2 YFSETQ. The ends were cut back, 1 base at V and 8 bases at J, with 18 bases in the middle. This CDR3 contains 16 residues. The CDR3, as DNA: TGCGCCAGCAGCTTGAGCGCATTAGCAGGGGACGAAAAACTGTTTTTT. Its protein product is CASSLSALAGDEKLFF.

The chain is built from TRBV7-8 and TRBJ1-1; D is unclear. V was cut by 3 bases and J by 4 bases, with 9 bases left in between. Per germline, CDR1 SGHVS and CDR2 FQNEAQ. This CDR3 has 13 residues. The CDR3 DNA reads as TGTGCCAGCAGCTTGGATCTGCTCACTGAAGCTTTCTTT. Protein sequence: CASSLDLLTEAFF.

Comment on this clone: A much bigger clone sits one base away, suggesting this may be a read error. The V and J genes are TRBV5-1 and TRBJ2-7; TRBD2 matches 11 bases. V trimming: 4 bases; J trimming: 2 bases; junction bases outside the gene matches: 8. This CDR3 region has 16 residues. CDR1 is SGHRS, CDR2 YFSETQ, per germline. CDR3 nucleotide sequence: TGCGCCAGCAGCCTAGGGATTAGCGGGAGGGCCTACGAGCAGTACTTC. Amino acid sequence: CASSLGISGRAYEQYF.

There are a few counts of this clone. This chain links TRBV10-1 with TRBJ1-1, with a weak D call TRBD1 (6 bases). The V gene's germline CDR1 is WNHNN and CDR2 SYGVQD (reference sequence). This CDR3 is 13 amino acids long. Between the trimmed V and J ends, which lost 4 bases and 5 bases, there was a span of 11 bases. CDR3 sequence (DNA): TGCGCCAGCAGTGCAGGAAGGGGGACTGAAGCTTTCTTT. Its translation: CASSAGRGTEAFF.

The CDR3: CASSTRSITGTGELFF. In DNA, the CDR3 is TGTGCCAGTAGTACGCGTAGCATCACGGGAACCGGGGAGCTGTTTTTT. The J gene is TRBJ2-2, the V gene TRBV19; the D gene is possibly TRBD2 (5 bases). Germline V CDR1 and CDR2: LNHDA, SQIVND (reference sequence). The CDR3 loop spans 16 amino acids. V was trimmed by 4 bases and J by 5 bases, leaving 17 bases between them. The whole variable domain, remainder taken from reference TRBV19 and TRBJ2-2, is DGGITQSPKYLFRKEGQNVTLSCEQNLNHDAMYWYRQDPGQGLRLIYYSQIVNDFQKGDIAEGYSVSREKKESFPLTVTSAQKNPTAFYLCASSTRSITGTGELFFGEGSRLTVL.

This chain connects TRBV15 to TRBJ2-7; D might be TRBD1 (6 bases). CDR1 LNHNV and CDR2 YYDKDF come from the germline V gene (reference sequence). V was pared by 3 bases and J by 2 bases, with 17 bases between. The CDR3 length is 16 residues. The DNA of the CDR3 is TGTGCCACCAGCAGGGGCTCTGGGGGCGGAACCTACGAGCAGTACTTC. Amino acid sequence: CATSRGSGGGTYEQYF.

The CDR3 reads CASRLQGLFVDEQFF. DNA for the CDR3: TGTGCCAGCAGACTACAGGGGTTGTTTGTAGATGAGCAGTTCTTC. The chain employs TRBV6-6 and TRBJ2-1; 7 nucleotides agree with TRBD1. This CDR3 contains 15 residues. Trimming took 6 bases from V and 8 from J; bases not matched to a gene: 13. The germline V gene has CDR1 MNHNY and CDR2 SVGAGI (reference sequence).